Listed here are 4 T cell receptor beta chains from one sample, sequenced in a study of post-analysis software for immune sequencing data. No antigen is known for these receptors. TCR beta cDNA libraries included unique molecular identifiers. TCRdb re-called the PCR reads with MiXCR, one entry per CDR3 protein. The sample lists some 800,000 distinct CDR3 sequences, approximately 44% seen once, with approximately 5% in the top ten. Study findings and constraints: Patients had higher frequencies than controls of five TRBV segments, including TRBV5-6, TRBV5-1 and TRBV20-1.

The sequenced material came from blood. These receptors were collected from a girl under 18 with multiple sclerosis.

The V call is TRBV4-1, the J call TRBJ2-1, with TRBD2 as a possible D gene (6 bases). The CDR3 is 15 amino acids. V was cut by 4 bases and J by 5 bases, with 15 bases left in between. CDR1 is MGHRA and CDR2 is YSYEKL in the germline V gene. The DNA of the CDR3 is TGCGCCAGCAGCCCCGCGGCGGGATCCCACAATGAGCAGTTCTTC. It translates to CASSPAAGSHNEQFF.

In its sample, this clonotype was seen once. The rearrangement links TRBV5-1 to TRBJ1-1; 9 nucleotides agree with TRBD1. This CDR3 contains 16 residues. V lost 4 bases to trimming and J lost 8 bases; unmatched junction nucleotides: 15. The germline gives CDR1 SGHRS, CDR2 YFSETQ. The CDR3 is CASSIPGTGIPREAFF. The CDR3 bases are TGCGCCAGCAGCATACCCGGGACAGGGATTCCCCGCGAAGCTTTCTTT.

This clonotype was observed a handful of times. The chain uses TRBV27 and TRBJ1-2; no definite D call. Trimming shortened V by 2 bases and J by 4 bases, and 11 bases separated the two germline ends. The germline CDR1 and CDR2 sequences are MNHEY and SMNVEV (reference sequence). The CDR3 contains 14 residues. Here the CDR3 DNA reads TGTGCCAGCAGTTTACTCGGTGGTAGCTATGGCTACACCTTC. Translating gives CASSLLGGSYGYTF.

This clonotype was found a few times. This chain uses TRBV29-1 with TRBJ1-2; D is ambiguous. Per germline, CDR1 SQVTM and CDR2 ANQGSEA. This CDR3 has 13 residues. V lost 5 bases to trimming and J lost 4 bases, with 14 bases between them. CDR3 DNA sequence: TGCAGCGTTTTCGGGAACGGTTCCTATGGCTACACCTTC. Protein product: CSVFGNGSYGYTF. Based on the CDR3 plus reference TRBV29-1 and TRBJ1-2, the full variable domain is SAVISQKPSRDICQRGTSLTIQCQVDSQVTMMFWYRQQPGQSLTLIATANQGSEATYESGFVIDKFPISRPNLTFSTLTVSNMSPEDSSIYLCSVFGNGSYGYTFGSGTRLTVV.